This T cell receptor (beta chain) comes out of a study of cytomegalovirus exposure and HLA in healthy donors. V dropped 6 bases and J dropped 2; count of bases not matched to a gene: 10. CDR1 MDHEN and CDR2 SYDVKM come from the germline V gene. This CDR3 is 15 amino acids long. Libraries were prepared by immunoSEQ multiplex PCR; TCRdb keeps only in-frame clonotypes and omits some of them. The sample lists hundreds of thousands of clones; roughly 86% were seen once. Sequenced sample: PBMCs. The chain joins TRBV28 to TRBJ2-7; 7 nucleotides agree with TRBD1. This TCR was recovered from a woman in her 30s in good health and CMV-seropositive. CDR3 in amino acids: CASSRDRVRTYEQYF. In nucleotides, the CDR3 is TGTGCCAGCAGCCGCGACAGGGTAAGAACCTACGAGCAGTACTTC.